Listed below are T cell receptor beta chains from one sample, sequenced in a study of shared clonotypes between healthy human individuals. Repertoires were generated with immunoSEQ multiplex PCR, while TCRdb's copy carries only in-frame clones and drops some. The sample consists of 980,000 or so clones, less than 85% of them appearing once. The sequencing sample was made of memory CD4+ T cells sorted from blood. These receptors were obtained from a man aged 18 to 29 in good health. The CDR3 runs from the conserved cysteine through the conserved F or W. A D gene is named only where the DNA matches it firmly. The listing skips clone size in some rows; elsewhere it reads once, few, many or a size class.

TRBJ1-5 | - | TRBV5-1 | - | CASSLWPSGSGQPQHF | TGCGCCAGCAGCTTGTGGCCATCGGGCTCCGGTCAGCCCCAGCATTTT
TRBJ2-7 | - | TRBV7-2 | - | CASSLGAQGYEQYF | TGTGCCAGCAGCTTAGGGGCGCAGGGCTACGAGCAGTACTTC
TRBJ1-2 | - | TRBV11-2 | - | CASSAIEGYGYTF | TGTGCCAGCAGCGCCATCGAGGGCTATGGCTACACCTTC
TRBJ2-7 | - | TRBV5-1 | TRBD2 | CASTPTTGAGGAYEQYF | TGCGCCAGCACCCCGACGACAGGAGCGGGAGGGGCCTACGAGCAGTACTTC
TRBJ2-7 | - | TRBV7-8 | TRBD2 | CASSFTTSGYVEQYF | TGTGCCAGCAGCTTTACGACTAGCGGATATGTCGAGCAGTACTTC
TRBJ2-7 | - | TRBV5-1 | TRBD1 | CASSLGQGGYEQYF | TGCGCCAGCAGTTTGGGACAGGGGGGCTACGAGCAGTACTTC
TRBJ2-7 | - | TRBV29-1 | - | CSALSLGEQYF | TGCAGCGCCTTGTCCCTGGGGGAGCAGTACTTC
TRBJ2-7 | - | TRBV11-2 | TRBD1 | CASSLDRFSYEQYF | TGTGCCAGCAGCTTGGACAGGTTCTCCTACGAGCAGTACTTC
TRBJ2-2 | few | TRBV10-1 | - | CASSGTSTGELFF | TGCGCCAGCTCCGGGACAAGCACCGGGGAGCTGTTTTTT
TRBJ2-7 | - | TRBV10-2 | - | CASSPNRVQGEQYF | TGCGCCAGCAGCCCGAACAGGGTTCAAGGTGAGCAGTACTTC
TRBJ1-5 | - | TRBV6-6 | - | CASISPGRGWPQHF | TGTGCCAGCATCTCACCGGGCAGGGGCTGGCCCCAGCATTTT
TRBJ2-7 | many | TRBV7-9 | TRBD2 | CASSLPYRLAGLLSEQYF | TGTGCCAGCAGCCTACCTTACCGACTAGCGGGGCTTTTAAGCGAGCAGTACTTC
TRBJ2-4 | - | TRBV7-2 | TRBD1 | CASSSGQGRYGIQYF | TGTGCCAGCAGCTCAGGACAGGGAAGGTACGGCATTCAGTACTTC
TRBJ2-1 | - | TRBV11-3 | - | CASSPRESYNEQFF | TGTGCCAGCAGCCCCCGGGAGTCCTACAATGAGCAGTTCTTC
TRBJ2-3 | - | TRBV5-1 | - | CASSNGGTDTQYF | TGCGCCAGCAGCAATGGTGGGACAGATACGCAGTATTTT
TRBJ2-2 | - | TRBV5-4 | - | CASSLGPNTGELFF | TGTGCCAGCAGCCTGGGACCGAACACCGGGGAGCTGTTTTTT
TRBJ1-1 | few | TRBV7-9 | - | CASKAGANTEAFF | TGTGCCAGCAAGGCGGGGGCTAACACTGAAGCTTTCTTT
TRBJ2-3 | - | TRBV10-2 | - | CASSPDTRNTQYF | TGCGCCAGCAGCCCGGACACTCGAAATACGCAGTATTTT
TRBJ2-7 | - | TRBV2 | - | CASSEGRGLHEQYF | TGTGCCAGCAGTGAAGGCCGGGGGCTACACGAGCAGTACTTC
TRBJ2-1 | once | TRBV4-1 | TRBD2 | CASSTILAGGSRGEQFF | TGCGCCAGCAGCACTATACTAGCGGGGGGGAGTAGGGGTGAGCAGTTCTTC
TRBJ2-7 | - | TRBV7-7 | - | CASSRQYF | TGTGCTAGCAGCCGTCAGTACTTC
TRBJ1-2 | - | TRBV6-1 | - | CAVSLGAGNYGYTF | TGTGCCGTCTCCCTGGGGGCTGGGAACTATGGCTACACCTTC
TRBJ1-5 | - | TRBV7-8 | - | CASSLSSNGNQPQHF | TGTGCCAGCAGCTTATCAAGCAATGGCAATCAGCCCCAGCATTTT
TRBJ1-2 | - | TRBV19 | TRBD1 | CASSMSLGQDYGYTF | TGTGCCAGTAGTATGAGTCTTGGACAGGACTATGGCTACACCTTC
TRBJ1-6 | - | TRBV7-6 | TRBD1 | CASSLAGQGYSPLHF | TGTGCCAGCAGCTTAGCGGGACAGGGGTATTCACCCCTCCACTTT
TRBJ2-5 | few | TRBV10-3 | TRBD1 | CAISEPKLITGTGGQETQYF | TGTGCCATCAGTGAACCAAAACTCATAACCGGAACAGGGGGTCAAGAGACCCAGTACTTC
TRBJ2-7 | - | TRBV5-4 | TRBD2 | CASSPEGTSYEQYF | TGTGCCAGCAGCCCCGAGGGGACTAGCTACGAGCAGTACTTC
TRBJ2-7 | - | TRBV7-9 | TRBD2 | CASSLAGLAGVIWDF | TGTGCCAGCAGCTTAGCCGGACTAGCGGGAGTTATTTGGGACTTC
TRBJ1-3 | - | TRBV7-2 | - | CASSLFTVSGNTIYF | TGTGCCAGCAGCTTATTTACCGTCTCTGGAAACACCATATATTTT
TRBJ1-2 | few | TRBV7-6 | - | CASSSQGLGGYTF | TGTGCCAGCAGTTCGCAGGGACTAGGCGGCTACACCTTC
TRBJ2-3 | - | TRBV28 | - | CASRDSTDTQYF | TGTGCCAGCCGGGACAGCACAGATACGCAGTATTTT
TRBJ2-7 | - | TRBV2 | - | CASSDRLEQYF | TGTGCCAGCAGTGATAGGCTCGAGCAGTACTTC
TRBJ2-1 | - | TRBV11-3 | - | CASSLGNEQFF | TGTGCCAGCAGCTTAGGCAATGAGCAGTTCTTC
TRBJ1-2 | - | TRBV2 | - | CASSARGSANYGYTF | TGTGCCAGCAGCGCTAGGGGGAGCGCTAACTATGGCTACACCTTC
TRBJ1-6 | - | TRBV19 | - | CAVGEKNSPLHF | TGTGCCGTGGGCGAGAAAAATTCACCCCTCCACTTT
TRBJ2-4 | - | TRBV5-1 | - | CASSLQTDSVQYF | TGCGCCAGCAGCTTGCAAACGGACTCGGTACAGTACTTC
TRBJ2-3 | - | TRBV9 | TRBD1 | CASSVLTGGADTQYF | TGTGCCAGCAGCGTATTAACAGGGGGCGCAGATACGCAGTATTTT
TRBJ1-2 | once | TRBV25-1 | TRBD1 | CASSPTDRVFGYTF | TGTGCCAGCAGCCCGACGGACAGGGTGTTTGGCTACACCTTC
TRBJ2-3 | - | TRBV5-6 | - | CASSPIGSDTQYF | TGTGCCAGCTCTCCCATTGGTTCAGATACGCAGTATTTT
TRBJ1-2 | - | TRBV7-9 | - | CATQPQLAGGYTF | TGTGCCACCCAGCCCCAGCTCGCGGGTGGCTACACCTTC
TRBJ1-2 | few | TRBV5-4 | - | CASSLDPSWGYTF | TGTGCCAGCAGCTTGGATCCCTCTTGGGGCTACACCTTC
TRBJ1-2 | few | TRBV30 | TRBD1 | CAWGQGQTAYGYTF | TGTGCCTGGGGACAGGGGCAAACCGCCTATGGCTACACCTTC
TRBJ2-7 | - | TRBV5-5 | TRBD1 | CASSHGQGRSYEQYF | TGTGCCAGCAGCCACGGACAGGGGCGATCCTACGAGCAGTACTTC
TRBJ1-4 | few | TRBV30 | - | CAWSEGVNEKLFF | TGTGCCTGGAGTGAAGGGGTTAATGAAAAACTGTTTTTT
TRBJ1-3 | - | TRBV12-5 | - | CASGSAGNTIYF | TGTGCTAGTGGTTCTGCTGGAAACACCATATATTTT
TRBJ2-7 | - | TRBV5-4 | - | CASSFVGGSYEQYF | TGTGCCAGCAGCTTCGTCGGTGGCTCCTACGAGCAGTACTTC
TRBJ2-7 | - | TRBV6-5 | - | CASSSLRDNTYEQYF | TGTGCCAGCAGTAGCCTCCGGGACAATACCTACGAGCAGTACTTC
TRBJ1-5 | - | TRBV15 | - | CATSRDLPGYSNQPQHF | TGTGCCACCAGCAGAGATCTACCGGGGTATAGCAATCAGCCCCAGCATTTT
TRBJ1-5 | few | TRBV10-2 | - | CASSDGSYQPQHF | TGCGCCAGCAGTGATGGTTCGTATCAGCCCCAGCATTTT
TRBJ2-2 | - | TRBV18 | - | CASSPPAGSPMAGELFF | TGTGCCAGCTCACCACCGGCAGGGTCGCCTATGGCCGGGGAGCTGTTTTTT
TRBJ2-5 | - | TRBV4-1 | - | CASSQEFWTVLQETQYF | TGCGCCAGCAGCCAAGAATTTTGGACAGTACTCCAAGAGACCCAGTACTTC
TRBJ2-3 | - | TRBV11-3 | - | CASSLDTGKGDTQYF | TGTGCCAGCAGCTTAGATACAGGGAAGGGAGATACGCAGTATTTT
TRBJ2-7 | - | TRBV10-2 | TRBD1 | CASSPDRGLYEQYF | TGCGCCAGCAGTCCAGACAGGGGGCTCTACGAGCAGTACTTC
TRBJ1-6 | - | TRBV28 | - | CASSGDPPYNSPLHF | TGTGCCAGCAGTGGGGACCCCCCCTATAATTCACCCCTCCACTTT
TRBJ2-2 | - | TRBV6-6 | - | CASSLDSTNTGELFF | TGTGCCAGCAGCCTGGACTCGACGAACACCGGGGAGCTGTTTTTT
TRBJ1-5 | - | TRBV7-2 | - | CASSLAGIQPQHF | TGTGCCAGCAGCTTAGCCGGGATCCAGCCCCAGCATTTT
TRBJ1-2 | once | TRBV13 | - | CASSQIGGLGGYTF | TGTGCCAGCAGCCAAATCGGGGGGTTGGGAGGCTACACCTTC
TRBJ1-5 | - | TRBV15 | TRBD1 | CATRSDDRAHQPQHF | TGTGCCACCAGATCTGATGACAGGGCCCATCAGCCCCAGCATTTT
TRBJ1-2 | few | TRBV7-6 | - | CASSAGPLGGYTF | TGTGCCAGCAGCGCGGGACCCCTTGGAGGCTACACCTTC
TRBJ1-4 | - | TRBV29-1 | - | CSATSGINEKLFF | TGCAGCGCAACATCGGGGATTAATGAAAAACTGTTTTTT